This entry lists 6 T cell receptor beta chains sequenced from one sample in a study of blood T cell repertoires in COVID-19. TCRdb's table, derived via immunoSEQ multiplex PCR, lists solely in-frame clones and lacks some. The sample gives 300,000 to 450,000 clones, approximately 77% of which show up once; more than 1% is in the top ten. The specimen sequenced was peripheral blood. The receptors stem from a human donor with acute or convalescent COVID-19. The donor label of this sample is uncertain.

The rearrangement joins TRBV5-5 to TRBJ1-6; a possible D gene is TRBD1 (6 bases). The germline V gene encodes CDR1 SGHKS and CDR2 YYEKEE (reference sequence). Trimming left V 2 bases short and J 7 bases short, with 13 bases between. The CDR3 totals 15 residues. The CDR3 here is CASSFTGQKNSPLHF. DNA of the CDR3: TGTGCCAGCAGCTTTACAGGACAGAAGAATTCACCCCTCCACTTT.

J is TRBJ2-3 and V is TRBV7-9; 13 bases fit TRBD2. Losses at the gene ends were 0 bases for V and 3 bases for J; bases not matched to a gene: 3. Germline V lookup: CDR1 SEHNR, CDR2 FQNEAQ (reference sequence). The length of the CDR3 is 17 residues. The CDR3 coding sequence is TGTGCCAGCAGCTTAGCGCAGACTAGCGGGGGGACAGATACGCAGTATTTT. Its protein is CASSLAQTSGGTDTQYF.

CDR3 protein: CASSDRPGDEAFF. CDR3 nucleotides: TGTGCCAGTAGTGATCGACCAGGGGACGAAGCTTTCTTT. The V gene is TRBV19, the J gene TRBJ1-1; D may be TRBD1 (6 bases). CDR1 is LNHDA and CDR2 is SQIVND in the germline V gene (reference sequence). Between the trimmed V and J ends, which lost 5 bases and 8 bases, there was a span of 15 bases. The CDR3 runs 13 residues.

This clone is a singleton in its sample. V is TRBV7-2 and J is TRBJ2-5; tentative D call: TRBD2 (6 bases). With 4 bases removed from V and 5 bases from J, the gap between germline ends came to 20 bases. CDR3 length equals 16 residues. From germline, CDR1 is SGHTA and CDR2 FQGNSA. CDR3 in amino acids: CASSSAGGGVGETQYF. CDR3 DNA sequence: TGTGCCAGCAGCTCCGCGGGTGGCGGGGTGGGGGAGACCCAGTACTTC. Combining the CDR3 with reference TRBV7-2 and TRBJ2-5 gives the whole variable domain GAGVSQSPSNKVTEKGKDVELRCDPISGHTALYWYRQSLGQGLEFLIYFQGNSAPDKSGLPSDRFSAERTGGSVSTLTIQRTQQEDSAVYLCASSSAGGGVGETQYFGPGTRLLVL.

This chain connects TRBV18 to TRBJ2-6; D gene ambiguous. The CDR3 has 15 amino acids. Trimming stripped 7 bases from V and 1 base from J, with 11 bases between. CDR1 and CDR2 from the germline V gene are KGHSH and LQKENI. CDR3 sequence: CASLTSSSGANVLTF. CDR3 nucleotides: TGTGCCAGCTTAACCTCTAGTTCTGGGGCCAACGTCCTGACTTTC.

The CDR3 region is CASSHLGGLNTEAFF. DNA of the CDR3: TGCGCCAGCAGCCACCTAGGGGGATTGAACACTGAAGCTTTCTTT. The chain uses TRBV4-1 and TRBJ1-1; weak D call: TRBD1 (6 bases). Germline CDR1 and CDR2: MGHRA and YSYEKL. Trimming stripped 3 bases from V and 0 bases from J, with 11 bases between. CDR3 size: 15 residues.